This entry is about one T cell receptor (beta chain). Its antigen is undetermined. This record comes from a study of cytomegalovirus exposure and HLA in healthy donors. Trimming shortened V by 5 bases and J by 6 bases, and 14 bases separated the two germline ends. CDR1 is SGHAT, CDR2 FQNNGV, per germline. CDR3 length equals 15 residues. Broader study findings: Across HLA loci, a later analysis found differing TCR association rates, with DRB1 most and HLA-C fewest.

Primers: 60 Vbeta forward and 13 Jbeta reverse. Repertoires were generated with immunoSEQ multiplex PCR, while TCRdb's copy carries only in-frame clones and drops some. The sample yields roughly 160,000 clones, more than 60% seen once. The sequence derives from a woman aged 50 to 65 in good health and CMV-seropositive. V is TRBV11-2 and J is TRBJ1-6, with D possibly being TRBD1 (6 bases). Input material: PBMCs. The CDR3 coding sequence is TGTGCCAGCAGCCCCCCGGGACACACTAATTCACCCCTCCACTTT. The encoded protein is CASSPPGHTNSPLHF.